This entry is about one TCR beta chain. What it binds is unknown. The CDR3 is 16 residues long. Germline values: CDR1 LNHDA, CDR2 SQIVND (reference sequence). V lost 3 bases to trimming and J lost 0 bases, with 12 bases between them. Sequencing was performed with immunoSEQ multiplex PCR; in TCRdb, only in-frame clones are kept and a portion is missing. The table records under 100,000 clones, just over 85% of them present only once. The source of the sample is a study of T cell responses to AZD1222 COVID-19 vaccine. The study, taken as a whole, reports: A mostly white British donor set with more females was recruited, and clonal diversity was possibly underestimated. Baseline antibody screening turned up just a handful of seropositive AZD1222 recipients. Spike was spanned by vaccine-associated CD4 TCRs, which were dominant at 160-218 and 743-854.

The sample consisted of peripheral blood, taken on day 0 of AZD1222 vaccination. This sequence originates from an adult in good health. V and J are TRBV19 and TRBJ2-1; tentative D call: TRBD2 (5 bases). The CDR3 loop is CASSIPTGLSYNEQFF. CDR3 nucleotide sequence: TGTGCCAGTAGTATCCCTACTGGACTCTCCTACAATGAGCAGTTCTTC.